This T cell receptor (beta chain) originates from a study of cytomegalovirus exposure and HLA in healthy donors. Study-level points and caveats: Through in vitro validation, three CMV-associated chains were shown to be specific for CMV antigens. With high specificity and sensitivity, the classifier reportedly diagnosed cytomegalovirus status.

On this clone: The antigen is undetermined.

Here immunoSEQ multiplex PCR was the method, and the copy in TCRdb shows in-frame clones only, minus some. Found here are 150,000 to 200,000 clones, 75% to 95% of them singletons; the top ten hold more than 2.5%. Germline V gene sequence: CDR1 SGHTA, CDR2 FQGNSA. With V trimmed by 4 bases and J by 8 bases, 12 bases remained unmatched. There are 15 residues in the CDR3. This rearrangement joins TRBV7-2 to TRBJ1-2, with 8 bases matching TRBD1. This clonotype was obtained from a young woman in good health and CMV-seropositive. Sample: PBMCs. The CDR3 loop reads CASSSRGGQGKGYTF. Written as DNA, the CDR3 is TGTGCCAGCAGCTCTCGAGGCGGACAGGGAAAAGGCTACACCTTC.